These 32 T cell receptor beta chains were sequenced from one sample in a study of cytomegalovirus exposure and HLA in healthy donors. This table comes from immunoSEQ multiplex PCR, and its TCRdb copy is limited to in-frame clones, with some not included. This sample has 150,000 to 200,000 clones, with approximately 80% found just once. Sequencing was performed on PBMCs. The receptors originated from a man aged 18 to 29 in good health and CMV-seropositive.

The chain recombines TRBV27 with TRBJ2-1; D might be TRBD1 (5 bases). CDR1 is MNHEY, CDR2 SMNVEV, per germline (reference sequence). This CDR3 spans 14 amino acids. Trimming took 3 bases from V and 2 from J, leaving 8 bases between them. CDR3 in DNA: TGTGCCAGCAGTTTGGGGCACCCCTACAATGAGCAGTTCTTC. It specifies CASSLGHPYNEQFF.

The chain joins TRBV18 to TRBJ2-7; a weak D match, TRBD2 (6 bases). V dropped 3 bases and J dropped 5 bases, with 20 bases sitting between them. CDR1 KGHSH and CDR2 LQKENI come from the germline V gene. This CDR3 region has 16 residues. The CDR3, as DNA: TGTGCCAGCTCACCGCCCGGCGGGACGCGAACCCACGAGCAGTACTTC. Translating gives CASSPPGGTRTHEQYF.

This chain uses TRBV20-1 with TRBJ2-7; D might be TRBD2 (5 bases). V lost 4 bases, J lost 7 bases, and 11 bases lay in between. CDR3 length equals 11 residues. CDR1 DFQATT and CDR2 SNEGSKA come from the germline V gene (reference sequence). CDR3 DNA sequence: TGCAGTGCTACGCTCACGGGGGAGCAGTACTTC. Encoded protein: CSATLTGEQYF.

This clone is a singleton in its sample. The gene calls are TRBV5-6 and TRBJ2-2, with D unresolved. Germline V gene lookup returns CDR1 SGHDT and CDR2 YYEEEE. The CDR3 length is 15 residues. V gave up 2 bases and J gave up 1 base, with 9 bases separating them. CDR3 sequence reads: CASSFSVWNTGELFF. CDR3 nucleotide sequence: TGTGCCAGCAGCTTTTCGGTGTGGAACACCGGGGAGCTGTTTTTT.

This clone was found many times. The chain recombines TRBV18 with TRBJ2-7; D is unclear. The V and J ends lost 5 bases and 2 bases respectively, with 10 bases between them. This CDR3 spans 13 amino acids. Germline V gene lookup returns CDR1 KGHSH and CDR2 LQKENI. The CDR3 coding sequence is TGTGCCAGCTCAGCTACCAGCGCCTACGAGCAGTACTTC. As protein: CASSATSAYEQYF.

There are a few counts of this clone. The gene calls are TRBV5-4 and TRBJ1-5; TRBD1 agrees at 10 bases. This CDR3 is built from 19 residues. Looked up from germline, CDR1 is SGHNT and CDR2 is YYREEE (reference sequence). Trimming at V came to 5 bases and at J to 0 bases, leaving 14 bases not matched to a gene. The DNA of the CDR3 is TGTGCCAGCAGTCTCCCTCAGGGACAGGGGATGTATAGCAATCAGCCCCAGCATTTT. Its protein product is CASSLPQGQGMYSNQPQHF.

The chain uses TRBV5-1 and TRBJ2-7, with D possibly TRBD2 on 5 matching bases. Trimming took 0 bases from V and 2 from J, leaving 9 bases between them. Germline V gene sequence: CDR1 SGHRS, CDR2 YFSETQ. This CDR3 comprises 14 residues. CDR3 bases: TGCGCCAGCAGCTTGGCTGCGGAGGCCTACGAGCAGTACTTC. Its translation: CASSLAAEAYEQYF.

This chain uses TRBV6-5 with TRBJ1-2, with D perhaps TRBD1 (6 bases). The CDR3 loop spans 12 amino acids. Trimming took 6 bases from V and 8 from J, leaving 13 bases between them. CDR1 MNHEY and CDR2 SVGAGI come from the germline V gene. In DNA, the CDR3 is TGTGCCAGCAGGAGGACAGAAGGCGGCTACACCTTC. Amino acid sequence: CASRRTEGGYTF.

This clone was seen repeatedly, ten times or more. This chain connects TRBV7-9 to TRBJ2-7, with 12 bases that match TRBD1. Trimming cost V 5 bases and J 6 bases; bases outside gene matches: 8. The CDR3 runs 15 residues. The germline V gene encodes CDR1 SEHNR and CDR2 FQNEAQ (reference sequence). The CDR3 reads CASSRDGTGGGEQYF. The CDR3, as DNA: TGTGCCAGCAGCCGTGACGGGACAGGGGGCGGCGAGCAGTACTTC. Filled out from reference TRBV7-9 and TRBJ2-7, the complete variable domain reads DTGVSQNPRHKITKRGQNVTFRCDPISEHNRLYWYRQTLGQGPEFLTYFQNEAQLEKSRLLSDRFSAERPKGSFSTLEIQRTEQGDSAMYLCASSRDGTGGGEQYFGPGTRLTVT.

This chain connects TRBV27 to TRBJ1-1; D call uncertain. This CDR3 is built from 12 residues. Trimming removed 6 bases at V and 4 bases at J, with 9 bases between. Germline CDR1 is MNHEY and CDR2 is SMNVEV (reference sequence). CDR3 nucleotide sequence: TGTGCCAGCAGCCGAGTTGGCACTGAAGCTTTCTTT. Amino acid sequence: CASSRVGTEAFF.

This rearrangement joins TRBV25-1 to TRBJ2-7; 7 bases fit TRBD1. Germline loops: CDR1 MGHDK, CDR2 SYGVNS. This CDR3 spans 17 amino acids. V lost 2 bases to trimming and J lost 2 bases; unmatched junction nucleotides: 12. The CDR3, as DNA: TGTGCCAGCAGTGAACCCCCCTACCGGGACAGCGCCTACGAGCAGTACTTC. Its protein is CASSEPPYRDSAYEQYF.

The chain couples TRBV30 to TRBJ2-5; a weak D match, TRBD2 (6 bases). CDR1 and CDR2 (germline): GTSNPN, SVGIG (reference sequence). This CDR3 is built from 11 residues. V was clipped by 1 base and J by 7 bases, with 7 bases between them. This CDR3 is CAWSGAGTQYF. CDR3 bases: TGTGCCTGGAGTGGAGCGGGGACCCAGTACTTC.

J is TRBJ2-1 and V is TRBV5-1; TRBD1 matches at 8 bases. CDR3 size: 17 residues. The V gene's germline CDR1 is SGHRS and CDR2 YFSETQ. V dropped 2 bases and J dropped 4; count of bases not matched to a gene: 11. The CDR3 sequence: CASSLLPRGLGYNEQFF. In nucleotides, the CDR3 is TGCGCCAGCAGCTTACTTCCCAGGGGGCTTGGGTACAATGAGCAGTTCTTC. Filled out from reference TRBV5-1 and TRBJ2-1, the complete variable domain reads KAGVTQTPRYLIKTRGQQVTLSCSPISGHRSVSWYQQTPGQGLQFLFEYFSETQRNKGNFPGRFSGRQFSNSRSEMNVSTLELGDSALYLCASSLLPRGLGYNEQFFGPGTRLTVL.

The CDR3 DNA sequence: TGTGCCAGCATCCCACCCGGGACAGGGGGAACTGAAGCTTTCTTT. Its translation is CASIPPGTGGTEAFF. This chain connects TRBV6-6 to TRBJ1-1; 11 nucleotides agree with TRBD1. CDR3 length: 15 amino acids. Germline V gives CDR1 MNHNY, CDR2 SVGAGI (reference sequence). Losses at the gene ends were 7 bases for V and 5 bases for J; bases not matched to a gene: 9.

This clone has a single count. The gene calls are TRBV4-1 and TRBJ2-5, with D possibly being TRBD2 (5 bases). V was cut by 2 bases and J by 4 bases, with 8 bases left in between. The CDR3 runs to 13 residues. Per germline, CDR1 MGHRA and CDR2 YSYEKL. The CDR3 here is CASSQSEGETQYF. The DNA of the CDR3 is TGCGCCAGCAGCCAAAGTGAGGGAGAGACCCAGTACTTC.

This clone was seen just once. CDR3 sequence reads: CASRHDFAGADTQYF. Written as DNA, the CDR3 is TGTGCCAGTAGACACGACTTCGCCGGGGCAGATACGCAGTATTTT. The chain carries TRBV19 and TRBJ2-3; maybe TRBD2 (5 bases). Germline CDR1 is LNHDA and CDR2 is SQIVND (reference sequence). This CDR3 region has 15 residues. Trimming left V 6 bases short and J 4 bases short, with 17 bases between.

The chain is built from TRBV6-5 and TRBJ1-5; unclear D gene. The germline CDR1 and CDR2 sequences are MNHEY and SVGAGI. This CDR3 spans 15 amino acids. V was pared by 7 bases and J by 0 bases, with 13 bases between. CDR3 amino acids: CASKAREYSNQPQHF. DNA of the CDR3: TGTGCCAGCAAGGCGCGGGAGTATAGCAATCAGCCCCAGCATTTT.

This clone was observed a few times. The J gene is TRBJ2-2, the V gene TRBV4-1, with 7 bases identical to TRBD2. With V trimmed by 6 bases and J by 6 bases, 13 bases remained unmatched. This CDR3 is 16 amino acids long. CDR1 is MGHRA, CDR2 YSYEKL, per germline. Written as DNA, the CDR3 is TGCGCCAGCAGGGGGGAGCCGGGACGGGGGGCCGGGGAGCTGTTTTTT. It specifies CASRGEPGRGAGELFF.

Note on this clone: Other DNA sequences within the sample encode an identical CDR3. The rearrangement joins TRBV5-1 to TRBJ1-1; D not certain. Trimming took off 0 bases at V and 5 bases at J, with 14 bases between the two ends. CDR3 length: 15 residues. Germline-derived CDR1 and CDR2 are SGHRS and YFSETQ. In DNA, the CDR3 is TGCGCCAGCAGCTTGGAGGTAGGGCAGCGGACTGAAGCTTTCTTT. This codes for CASSLEVGQRTEAFF. The full variable domain, with the rest looked up from reference TRBV5-1 and TRBJ1-1, is KAGVTQTPRYLIKTRGQQVTLSCSPISGHRSVSWYQQTPGQGLQFLFEYFSETQRNKGNFPGRFSGRQFSNSRSEMNVSTLELGDSALYLCASSLEVGQRTEAFFGQGTRLTVV.

The V gene is TRBV30, the J gene TRBJ2-7, with 9 nucleotides matching TRBD1. Trimming cost V 1 base and J 4 bases; bases outside gene matches: 2. The germline V gene encodes CDR1 GTSNPN and CDR2 SVGIG (reference sequence). The CDR3 runs 13 residues. The DNA of the CDR3 is TGTGCCTGGAGTGGGGACAGGGAGTACGAGCAGTACTTC. Residues: CAWSGDREYEQYF. Drawing the rest from reference TRBV30 and TRBJ2-7, the complete variable domain is SQTIHQWPATLVQPVGSPLSLECTVEGTSNPNLYWYRQAAGRGLQLLFYSVGIGQISSEVPQNLSASRPQDRQFILSSKKLLLSDSGFYLCAWSGDREYEQYFGPGTRLTVT.

V gene TRBV30 combines with J gene TRBJ1-5; 7 bases are a match to TRBD1. V dropped 0 bases and J dropped 7; count of bases not matched to a gene: 6. CDR3 size: 14 residues. Looked up from germline, CDR1 is GTSNPN and CDR2 is SVGIG (reference sequence). In DNA, the CDR3 is TGTGCCTGGAGTGTGAGTACAGGGGAGCAGCCCCAGCATTTT. Its translation is CAWSVSTGEQPQHF.

The chain is built from TRBV4-3 and TRBJ2-3, with 8 bases that match TRBD2. Trimming took 0 bases from V and 14 from J; bases not matched to a gene: 16. Germline lookup yields CDR1 LGHNA and CDR2 YSLEER. This CDR3 contains 16 residues. CDR3 residues: CASSQDSALPGLELYF. CDR3 sequence (DNA): TGCGCCAGCAGCCAAGATTCCGCCTTGCCGGGACTAGAGCTGTATTTT.

This chain joins TRBV9 and TRBJ2-6, with D hard to call. The CDR3 loop spans 13 amino acids. CDR1 and CDR2 from the germline V gene are SGDLS and YYNGEE. The V end was cut by 4 bases, the J end by 3 bases, with 5 bases between. CDR3 sequence reads: CASSPVGANVLTF. DNA of the CDR3: TGTGCCAGCAGCCCCGTTGGGGCCAACGTCCTGACTTTC.

V and J are TRBV7-2 and TRBJ1-4; the match to TRBD1 covers 8 bases. The germline gives CDR1 SGHTA, CDR2 FQGNSA. CDR3 size: 14 residues. Germline trimming cut 5 bases from V and 10 bases from J; bases unmatched to any gene: 9. CDR3 DNA: TGTGCCAGCAGCCTGGGACAGGCGACGGGAAAACTGTTTTTT. Translated: CASSLGQATGKLFF.

The V call is TRBV28, the J call TRBJ1-5, with a weak D call TRBD1 (5 bases). The CDR3 is made up of 16 amino acids. V lost 5 bases and J lost 3, with 17 bases in between. The germline CDR1 and CDR2 sequences are MDHEN and SYDVKM. The DNA of the CDR3 is TGTGCCAGCAGTCCATCGGCAGGGATTTTCAATCAGCCCCAGCATTTT. Amino acids: CASSPSAGIFNQPQHF.

This clone was seen more than once but under ten times. The chain carries TRBV27 and TRBJ1-2; a possible D gene is TRBD1 (5 bases). CDR3 length: 13 amino acids. The germline gives CDR1 MNHEY, CDR2 SMNVEV (reference sequence). Trimming shortened V by 5 bases and J by 8 bases, and 15 bases separated the two germline ends. The CDR3 protein is CASSIQGSRGYTF. The CDR3 DNA follows: TGTGCCAGCAGTATCCAGGGTTCTCGGGGCTACACCTTC.

The chain combines TRBV7-2 with TRBJ1-4; TRBD1 matches 9 bases. The CDR3 extends over 16 amino acids. V lost 0 bases, J lost 6 bases, and 5 bases stayed unmatched. Germline V gene data show CDR1 as SGHTA and CDR2 as FQGNSA. CDR3 region: CASSLAQTGGYEKLFF. The CDR3 DNA sequence: TGTGCCAGCAGCTTAGCGCAGACAGGGGGGTATGAAAAACTGTTTTTT.

This clone turned up a few times. The chain combines TRBV30 with TRBJ1-5; the D gene is possibly TRBD1 (6 bases). Trimming stripped 4 bases from V and 4 bases from J, with 11 bases between. The CDR3 extends over 13 amino acids. CDR1 is GTSNPN and CDR2 is SVGIG in the germline V gene (reference sequence). The CDR3 here is CAWTSGANQPQHF. The CDR3 nucleotides are TGTGCCTGGACCTCAGGGGCAAATCAGCCCCAGCATTTT.

This sequence joins TRBV11-2 and TRBJ2-7; 9 positions agree with TRBD2. Germline loops: CDR1 SGHAT, CDR2 FQNNGV. Trimming at V came to 7 bases and at J to 2 bases, leaving 9 bases not matched to a gene. The CDR3 contains 15 residues. This CDR3 reads CASTTAGGPTYEQYF. For the CDR3, the DNA is TGTGCCAGCACCACAGCGGGAGGCCCTACCTACGAGCAGTACTTC.

This sequence joins TRBV5-1 and TRBJ1-3; TRBD1 matches 7 bases. This CDR3 has 14 residues. CDR1 and CDR2 from the germline V gene are SGHRS and YFSETQ. Germline trimming cut 4 bases from V and 2 bases from J; bases unmatched to any gene: 3. The DNA for the CDR3 is TGCGCCAGCAGCCCTGGGACAGCTGGAAACACCATATATTTT. Residues: CASSPGTAGNTIYF.

V gene TRBV30 combines with J gene TRBJ2-5, with D perhaps matching TRBD1 (6 bases). Germline CDR1 and CDR2: GTSNPN and SVGIG (reference sequence). CDR3 length: 13 amino acids. Trimming stripped 4 bases from V and 4 bases from J, with 13 bases between. The CDR3 sequence: CAWNPGHGETQYF. The DNA of the CDR3 is TGTGCCTGGAACCCGGGACACGGAGAGACCCAGTACTTC.

V gene TRBV4-3 combines with J gene TRBJ1-5; TRBD1 matches 9 bases. This CDR3 contains 14 residues. The V gene end was trimmed by 4 bases and the J gene end by 6 bases; junction bases not matched to a gene: 4. Germline CDR1 is LGHNA and CDR2 is YSLEER. CDR3 residues: CASSLGTGTQPQHF. The DNA of the CDR3 is TGCGCCAGCAGCCTGGGGACAGGGACTCAGCCCCAGCATTTT.